Detailed here is one TCR beta chain. Germline V gives CDR1 MNHEY, CDR2 SVGAGI. The ends lost 4 bases at V and 4 bases at J; junction bases unmatched: 5. The length of the CDR3 is 15 residues. This sample stems from a study of T cell clones after liver transplantation. The overall study: Apart from three HCV-positive recipients, transplants were for non-autoimmune, non-viral reasons.

Profiling relied on immunoSEQ multiplex PCR, and the TCRdb table lists in-frame clones only, not all of them. The table includes approximately 100,000 clones, 80% to 85% detected once. This material consisted of CD4+ T cells from blood, taken before liver transplant. V is TRBV6-5 and J is TRBJ1-5; TRBD1 aligns across 9 bases. The clonotype was recovered from a human donor who received a liver transplant. The CDR3 region is CASSWTGAQNQPQHF. DNA for the CDR3: TGTGCCAGCAGTTGGACAGGGGCCCAAAATCAGCCCCAGCATTTT.